The 27 T cell receptor beta chains in this list originate from one sample, sequenced in a study of blood T cells in healthy people across ages. Then a second PCR, running about 7 to 11 cycles, was carried out with a sample-barcoded 5' primer and a J-beta primer mix. TCRdb analysed the 5' RACE reads with MiXCR anew, one entry per CDR3 protein. Of some 940,000 distinct CDR3 sequences detected, about 27% appear once; the ten largest clones hold about 9.4%. The same specimen was also included in a second study, on T cells of mothers and their children.

Sequenced material: blood. Every receptor here comes from a woman aged 40 to 50 in good health.

This clonotype has at least ten counts. The chain employs TRBV12-3 or TRBV12-4 and TRBJ2-7; D might be TRBD1 or TRBD2, each matching 5 bases. There are 15 residues in the CDR3. V was clipped by 5 bases and J by 5 bases, with 19 bases between them. The CDR3 DNA is TGTGCCAGCAGTCCGCGGGTTGGGGGAATGGACGAGCAGTACTTC. It is translated as CASSPRVGGMDEQYF.

The CDR3 sequence: CASSQDLSGIETEAFF. DNA for the CDR3: TGCGCCAGCAGCCAAGATCTCTCAGGGATCGAGACTGAAGCTTTCTTT. The chain combines TRBV4-3 with TRBJ1-1, with a possible D match to TRBD1 (5 bases). The CDR3 loop spans 16 amino acids. V gave up 0 bases and J gave up 5 bases, with 16 bases separating them. Germline assignment: CDR1 LGHNA and CDR2 YSLEER.

The V gene is TRBV6-5, the J gene TRBJ2-7; a possible D gene is TRBD1 (6 bases). The V gene's germline CDR1 is MNHEY and CDR2 SVGAGI. The CDR3 is 13 amino acids. Trimming took 0 bases from V and 6 from J, leaving 9 bases between them. The CDR3: CASSYSRGTEQYF. The CDR3 coding sequence is TGTGCCAGCAGTTACTCGAGGGGGACCGAGCAGTACTTC.

The V gene is TRBV20-1, the J gene TRBJ2-7; D unresolved. The CDR3 runs to 13 residues. The V gene lost 1 base and the J gene lost 2 bases, with 9 bases spanning the gap. CDR1 and CDR2 from the germline V gene are DFQATT and SNEGSKA (reference sequence). This CDR3 is CSARGRIPYEQYF. CDR3 nucleotides: TGCAGTGCTAGAGGTCGCATTCCCTACGAGCAGTACTTC.

This chain uses TRBV5-1 with TRBJ1-1; 9 bases line up with TRBD1. Trimming cost V 4 bases and J 3 bases; bases outside gene matches: 4. The CDR3 spans 14 residues. CDR1 SGHRS and CDR2 YFSETQ come from the germline V gene. The CDR3 DNA follows: TGCGCCAGCAGCATACAGGGGGCGTACACTGAAGCTTTCTTT. Amino acids: CASSIQGAYTEAFF. Based on the CDR3 plus reference TRBV5-1 and TRBJ1-1, the full variable domain is KAGVTQTPRYLIKTRGQQVTLSCSPISGHRSVSWYQQTPGQGLQFLFEYFSETQRNKGNFPGRFSGRQFSNSRSEMNVSTLELGDSALYLCASSIQGAYTEAFFGQGTRLTVV.

A few counts support this clonotype. V and J are TRBV7-9 and TRBJ1-1; 7 bases map to TRBD1. Looked up from germline, CDR1 is SEHNR and CDR2 is FQNEAQ (reference sequence). The CDR3 runs 13 residues. The ends lost 5 bases at V and 7 bases at J; junction bases unmatched: 7. The CDR3 DNA reads as TGTGCCAGCAGCACGGGGACAGATCATGAAGCTTTCTTT. As protein: CASSTGTDHEAFF.

V gene TRBV15 combines with J gene TRBJ1-4; a possible D gene is TRBD1 (6 bases). Germline V CDR1 and CDR2: LNHNV, YYDKDF (reference sequence). Trimming cost V 0 bases and J 7 bases, with 21 bases left between them. CDR3 length: 18 amino acids. CDR3 nucleotide sequence: TGTGCCACCAGCAGAGATCGTGTGACCGGGACAATGGGTGAAAAACTGTTTTTT. It translates to CATSRDRVTGTMGEKLFF.

This clonotype was seen a few times. This chain connects TRBV20-1 to TRBJ1-6; TRBD1 matches at 7 bases. The CDR3 contains 16 residues. CDR1 is DFQATT and CDR2 is SNEGSKA in the germline V gene (reference sequence). The junction had 10 bases not matched to a gene; V was cut back by 0 bases and J by 8 bases. Written as DNA, the CDR3 is TGCAGTGCTAGAGACCGAGACAGGGATGGAGATTCACCCCTCCACTTT. This sequence encodes CSARDRDRDGDSPLHF.

V usage is TRBV9 and J usage is TRBJ1-1; 8 positions agree with TRBD1. CDR3 length: 17 amino acids. V dropped 0 bases and J dropped 1; count of bases not matched to a gene: 8. Germline assignment: CDR1 SGDLS and CDR2 YYNGEE. The CDR3 DNA reads as TGTGCCAGCAGCGTAGGGCAGGGGGCCGGTGGGAACACTGAAGCTTTCTTT. Amino acid sequence: CASSVGQGAGGNTEAFF.

This clonotype was observed a few times. The rearrangement links TRBV7-2 to TRBJ1-5; D is ambiguous. Between the trimmed V and J ends, which lost 1 base and 7 bases, there was a span of 14 bases. CDR3 length: 15 residues. In germline, CDR1 is SGHTA, CDR2 FQGNSA. This chain's CDR3 is CASSLGPGNGQPQHF. DNA for the CDR3: TGTGCCAGCAGCTTAGGTCCTGGGAACGGCCAGCCCCAGCATTTT.

V gene TRBV20-1 combines with J gene TRBJ2-3; D gene ambiguous. The CDR3 is 13 residues long. V lost 7 bases, J lost 2 bases, and 13 bases lay in between. From germline, CDR1 is DFQATT and CDR2 SNEGSKA (reference sequence). The chain's CDR3 is CSVPREPTDTQYF. CDR3 coding DNA: TGCAGTGTACCGAGAGAACCCACAGATACGCAGTATTTT.

The chain couples TRBV4-2 to TRBJ2-6; D unresolved. V gave up 1 base and J gave up 2 bases, with 9 bases separating them. The CDR3 sequence is 16 residues long. Germline CDR1 and CDR2: LGHNA and YNFKEQ. Here the CDR3 reads CASSQVPSTGANVLTF. The CDR3 DNA sequence: TGTGCCAGCAGCCAAGTCCCCTCCACTGGGGCCAACGTCCTGACTTTC.

This sequence joins TRBV12-3 or TRBV12-4 and TRBJ1-6; perhaps TRBD1 as D (5 bases). Trimming shortened V by 5 bases and J by 10 bases, and 12 bases separated the two germline ends. This CDR3 comprises 13 residues. The CDR3, as DNA: TGTGCCAGCAGTCTAGGGGCCCAATCACCCCTCCACTTT. It yields the protein CASSLGAQSPLHF.

The chain employs TRBV3-1 and TRBJ2-1; the D is unclear. This CDR3 region has 12 residues. Trimming took off 4 bases at V and 13 bases at J, with 14 bases between the two ends. The V gene's germline CDR1 is LGHDT and CDR2 YNNKEL (reference sequence). The CDR3, as DNA: TGTGCCAGCAGCCGCACGGGTGGGCGCCAGTTCTTC. Protein: CASSRTGGRQFF.

This clonotype has only a few counts. The J gene is TRBJ2-7, the V gene TRBV6-2 or TRBV6-3; D is perhaps TRBD1 (6 bases). This CDR3 is 13 amino acids long. The germline V gene encodes CDR1 MNHEY and CDR2 SVGEGT. In nucleotides, the CDR3 is TGTGCATGCGTGTCAGGACAGCCCTACGAGCAGTACTTC. It yields the protein CACVSGQPYEQYF.

This clonotype was observed a handful of times. The chain combines TRBV7-2 with TRBJ2-1; D is undetermined. The CDR3 totals 15 residues. Deletions cut 5 bases from V and 0 bases from J, with 11 bases between. Per germline, CDR1 SGHTA and CDR2 FQGNSA. The CDR3 reads CASSDPGDSYNEQFF. The CDR3 nucleotides are TGTGCCAGCAGCGACCCTGGGGACTCCTACAATGAGCAGTTCTTC.

This clonotype was seen only a few times. The genes are TRBV7-8 and TRBJ2-5; D might be TRBD1 (5 bases). With 7 bases removed from V and 1 base from J, the gap between germline ends came to 10 bases. From germline, CDR1 is SGHVS and CDR2 FQNEAQ. The CDR3 sequence is 13 residues long. The CDR3 DNA reads as TGTGCCAGCACCGTGGACACCCAAGAGACCCAGTACTTC. This encodes CASTVDTQETQYF.

The V gene is TRBV5-1, the J gene TRBJ1-6, with TRBD1 matching over 7 bases. Germline V gene lookup returns CDR1 SGHRS and CDR2 YFSETQ. The CDR3 is made up of 14 amino acids. J was trimmed by 14 bases and V by 7 bases; bases with no gene match: 15. CDR3 amino acids: CASGQGQTHRALHF. The CDR3 DNA sequence: TGCGCCAGCGGCCAGGGACAGACCCATAGGGCCCTCCACTTT.

The V gene is TRBV5-5, the J gene TRBJ2-7; maybe TRBD2 (5 bases). The CDR3 totals 15 residues. V was cut by 0 bases and J by 4 bases, with 14 bases left in between. Germline CDR1 and CDR2: SGHKS and YYEKEE (reference sequence). CDR3 in amino acids: CASSLGGSGTYEQYF. The CDR3 nucleotides read TGTGCCAGCAGCTTGGGTGGGAGTGGAACTTACGAGCAGTACTTC. Full variable domain (remainder filled in from reference TRBV5-5 and TRBJ2-7): DAGVTQSPTHLIKTRGQQVTLRCSPISGHKSVSWYQQVLGQGPQFIFQYYEKEERGRGNFPDRFSARQFPNYSSELNVNALLLGDSALYLCASSLGGSGTYEQYFGPGTRLTVT.

With regard to this clonotype: The junction does not match germline at one end; this may be a read error. The chain recombines TRBV4-3 with TRBJ2-5; TRBD1 agrees at 10 bases. The CDR3 sequence is 14 residues long. CDR1 LGHNA and CDR2 YSLEER come from the germline V gene. In DNA form, the CDR3 reads TGCGCCAACAGCCAAGACAGGGGGCGGGAGACCCAGTACTTC. Translated, it gives CANSQDRGRETQYF.

This chain links TRBV6-2 or TRBV6-3 with TRBJ1-5; 7 positions match TRBD1. This CDR3 is built from 15 residues. V shed 0 bases and J 4 bases; nucleotides not matched to a gene: 3. The V gene's germline CDR1 is MNHEY and CDR2 SVGEGT. The CDR3 here is CASSYSDRSNQPQHF. CDR3 nucleotides: TGTGCCAGCAGTTACTCGGACAGGTCGAATCAGCCCCAGCATTTT.

The chain links TRBV9 to TRBJ2-7; the match to TRBD1 covers 10 bases. The CDR3 spans 15 residues. Germline loops: CDR1 SGDLS, CDR2 YYNGEE. Unmatched junction bases numbered 6, after V lost 3 bases and J lost 3 bases. The CDR3 region is CASSDRDRGNYEQYF. The CDR3 coding sequence is TGTGCCAGCAGCGACCGGGACAGGGGAAACTACGAGCAGTACTTC. Complete variable domain (other parts from reference TRBV9 and TRBJ2-7): DSGVTQTPKHLITATGQRVTLRCSPRSGDLSVYWYQQSLDQGLQFLIQYYNGEERAKGNILERFSAQQFPDLHSELNLSSLELGDSALYFCASSDRDRGNYEQYFGPGTRLTVT.

Details on this clonotype: One end of the junction does not line up with germline, which may come from a read error. This rearrangement joins TRBV20-1 to TRBJ2-2; either TRBD1 or TRBD2 may fit D (5 bases each). The CDR3 runs to 14 residues. Per the germline V gene, CDR1 is DFQATT and CDR2 is SNEGSKA (reference sequence). DNA for the CDR3: TGCAGTGCCAGAGGGGAGAGGGGCCTCGGGGAGCTGTTTTTT. Encoded protein: CSARGERGLGELFF.

The V gene is TRBV29-1, the J gene TRBJ1-5; D gene uncertain. CDR3 size: 9 residues. The germline CDR1 and CDR2 sequences are SQVTM and ANQGSEA. The CDR3 DNA reads TGCCTTTTGGGTCAGCCCCAGCATTTT. Protein sequence: CLLGQPQHF.

The rearrangement joins TRBV6-2 or TRBV6-3 to TRBJ1-5; D uncertain. This CDR3 is built from 14 residues. Germline V gives CDR1 MNHEY, CDR2 SVGEGT. Trimming took 6 bases from V and 4 from J, leaving 13 bases between them. The CDR3 DNA reads as TGTGCCAGCAGAAAGGAAGTAAGTAATCAGCCCCAGCATTTT. Protein sequence: CASRKEVSNQPQHF.

V gene TRBV5-6 combines with J gene TRBJ1-6; D is unclear. The CDR3 is 15 residues long. Germline V CDR1 and CDR2: SGHDT, YYEEEE. Trimming cost V 0 bases and J 7 bases, with 11 bases left between them. The CDR3 region is CASSLVGEWNSPLHF. In DNA, the CDR3 is TGTGCCAGCAGCTTGGTTGGGGAATGGAATTCACCCCTCCACTTT.

On this clonotype itself: This may be a read error: a much more frequent sequence differs by one nucleotide. The chain joins TRBV6-6 to TRBJ1-2; D is unresolved. This CDR3 spans 14 amino acids. CDR1 is MNHNY and CDR2 is SVGAGI in the germline V gene (reference sequence). CDR3 amino acids: CASSYRASNYGYSF. The DNA for the CDR3 is TGTGCCAGCAGTTACCGGGCTTCTAACTATGGCTACTCCTTC.